This is a list of T cell receptor beta chains from one sample in a study of T cell changes during pregnancy in multiple sclerosis. Only in-frame clones appear in the TCRdb table, and some are missing; sequencing was by immunoSEQ multiplex PCR. The sample shows around 68,000 clones, 91% of them seen only once. The sample in question was peripheral blood, obtained in the third trimester of pregnancy. The origin of the receptors is a female donor in good health, enrolled as a control in a pregnancy study. Both conserved end residues are part of each CDR3. The order of the fields is clone size, V gene, D gene, J gene, CDR3 DNA, CDR3 protein. A D gene is named only where the DNA matches it firmly. The size field is filled for only some rows; it gives once, few, many or a size class.

>.|TRBV19|.|TRBJ2-1
TGTGCCAGTAGTTATGACAGGAGCTCCTACAATGAGCAGTTCTTC
CASSYDRSSYNEQFF
>.|TRBV5-4|TRBD1|TRBJ2-7
TGTGCCAGCAGCTTGACCGGGACAGGGGGCGACGAGCAGTACTTC
CASSLTGTGGDEQYF
>.|TRBV28|.|TRBJ2-7
TGTGCCAGCAGCTCTAGTACGTACGAGCAGTACTTC
CASSSSTYEQYF
>once|TRBV5-4|.|TRBJ2-3
TGTGCCAGCAGGCCGCAGGGGGGAGATACGCAGTATTTT
CASRPQGGDTQYF
>.|TRBV4-1|TRBD1|TRBJ1-1
TGCGCCAGCAGCCTGACAGGGTGGATTGACACTGAAGCTTTCTTT
CASSLTGWIDTEAFF
>few|TRBV6-1|TRBD1|TRBJ2-3
TGTGCCAGCACTCCGACAGGGGCCGGCACAGATACGCAGTATTTT
CASTPTGAGTDTQYF
>.|TRBV6-1|.|TRBJ1-3
TGTGCCAGCAGTGAAGAAGAAGGGGCTGGAAACACCATATATTTT
CASSEEEGAGNTIYF
>.|TRBV7-2|.|TRBJ2-5
TGTGCCAGCAGCTTAGGTGGGGGGGCCGGAGAGACCCAGTACTTC
CASSLGGGAGETQYF
>.|TRBV7-2|TRBD1|TRBJ1-1
TGTGCCAGCAGCTCTCGACAGGGGGGTTCAGTAAACACTGAAGCTTTCTTT
CASSSRQGGSVNTEAFF
>.|TRBV10-1|.|TRBJ2-3
TGCGCCAGCAGTGAGTCGACATGGAAAACGCAGTATTTT
CASSESTWKTQYF
>.|TRBV19|.|TRBJ1-1
TGTGCCAGTAGTATATCGGGAGGCAGGGGATACACTGAAGCTTTCTTT
CASSISGGRGYTEAFF
>once|TRBV5-1|.|TRBJ2-5
TGCGCCAGCAGTTTCAGGGGAGAGCAAGAGACCCAGTACTTC
CASSFRGEQETQYF
>.|TRBV15|TRBD1|TRBJ1-6
TGTGCCACCAGCAGAGTAAGGGGGCTGGGATATAATTCACCCCTCCACTTT
CATSRVRGLGYNSPLHF
>few|TRBV11-3|.|TRBJ2-1
TGTGCCAGCAGCCCCGGTGGTGTGGGCGGGCGTGAGCAGTTCTTC
CASSPGGVGGREQFF
>.|TRBV29-1|.|TRBJ1-1
TGCAGCGCCCGGGGAGGACCCCTAATTCAGAACACTGAAGCTTTCTTT
CSARGGPLIQNTEAFF
>.|TRBV2|.|TRBJ2-5
TGTGCCAGCGACCGGAGCTTACAAGAGACCCAGTACTTC
CASDRSLQETQYF
>.|TRBV6-5|TRBD1|TRBJ1-2
TGTGCCAGCAGTACCTTCAAGACAGGGAGTCTAGGCTACACCTTC
CASSTFKTGSLGYTF
>.|TRBV18|TRBD1|TRBJ1-1
TGTGCCAGCTCACCACCGACGGGACAGGGGATACGGGGGAGGACTGAAGCTTTCTTT
CASSPPTGQGIRGRTEAFF
>.|TRBV13|TRBD1|TRBJ2-7
TGTGCCAGCAGCTCCCGGGACAGGGGCTACGAGCAGTACTTC
CASSSRDRGYEQYF
>.|TRBV5-5|TRBD2|TRBJ2-5
TGTGCCAGCAGCTTGAAGGGGGGGACTAGCGGGGGGCCGCAAGAGACCCAGTACTTC
CASSLKGGTSGGPQETQYF
>.|TRBV5-6|.|TRBJ2-7
TGTGCCAGCAGCGCAGGAGGTCAGGAGTACGAGCAGTACTTC
CASSAGGQEYEQYF
>.|TRBV10-3|.|TRBJ2-7
TGTGCCATCAGGCACTCGTTCTCCTACGAGCAGTACTTC
CAIRHSFSYEQYF
>.|TRBV6-1|TRBD1|TRBJ1-5
TGTGCCAGCAGTGGGGTGGTGGGGACAGGGTTTACTCAGCCCCAGCATTTT
CASSGVVGTGFTQPQHF
>.|TRBV14|.|TRBJ2-5
TGTGCCAGCAGCCAAGGAGTTGGCGGGACGGGGACCCAGTACTTC
CASSQGVGGTGTQYF